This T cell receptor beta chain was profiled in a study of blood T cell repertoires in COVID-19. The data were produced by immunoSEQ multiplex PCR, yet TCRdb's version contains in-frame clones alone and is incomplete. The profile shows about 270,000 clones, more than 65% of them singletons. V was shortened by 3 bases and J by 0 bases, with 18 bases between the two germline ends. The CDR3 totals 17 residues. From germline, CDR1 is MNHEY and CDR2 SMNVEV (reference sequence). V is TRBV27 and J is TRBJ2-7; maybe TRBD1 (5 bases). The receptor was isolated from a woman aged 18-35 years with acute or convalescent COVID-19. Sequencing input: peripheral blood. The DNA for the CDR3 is TGTGCCAGCAGTTTGAAGGGGTATACCGACCTCTCCTACGAGCAGTACTTC. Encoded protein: CASSLKGYTDLSYEQYF.